These 27 T cell receptor beta chains were sequenced from one sample in a study of metastatic and nonmetastatic thyroid tumors. Treatment of any kind had been given to no patient before thyroid surgery. MiXCR re-clonotyped the PCR reads for TCRdb. The sample contains about 92,000 clones, 14% to 15% of which appear only once. Sample: blood. Receptors originate from a female donor with papillary thyroid cancer or a benign thyroid nodule (not recorded which). Some clones in this sample may be carry-over from other donors' samples.

This clone appeared many times. V gene TRBV5-1 combines with J gene TRBJ1-1; no clear D gene. The CDR3 has 15 residues. Per the germline V gene, CDR1 is SGHRS and CDR2 is YFSETQ. Trimming took off 0 bases at V and 0 bases at J, with 9 bases between the two ends. The CDR3 DNA sequence: TGCGCCAGCAGCTTGGAGGCACGCATGAACACTGAAGCTTTCTTT. It yields the protein CASSLEARMNTEAFF.

At least ten counts were recorded for this clone. The chain is built from TRBV6-5 and TRBJ2-7; D remains unclear. The CDR3 is 15 amino acids. Trimming removed 0 bases from V and 2 bases from J, with 11 bases in between. The germline CDR1 and CDR2 sequences are MNHEY and SVGAGI. CDR3 sequence reads: CASSYSRVVTYEQYF. DNA for the CDR3: TGTGCCAGCAGTTACTCGAGAGTAGTGACCTACGAGCAGTACTTC.

This clone has at least ten counts. The V call is TRBV24-1, the J call TRBJ1-1; the D gene is possibly TRBD1 (5 bases). Germline assignment: CDR1 KGHDR and CDR2 SFDVKD. The CDR3 extends over 16 amino acids. Deletions cut 7 bases from V and 0 bases from J, with 17 bases between. The CDR3 nucleotides read TGTGCCACCAGAGCTGAGGGGAGGAGGATGAACACTGAAGCTTTCTTT. Amino acid sequence: CATRAEGRRMNTEAFF.

This clone was counted a single time. A much bigger clone sits one base away, suggesting this may be a read error. This chain links TRBV5-8 with TRBJ1-4; D uncertain. Trimming removed 2 bases from V and 4 bases from J, with 12 bases in between. The CDR3 extends over 15 amino acids. The germline V gene encodes CDR1 SGHTS and CDR2 YDEGEE. CDR3 residues: CASSFPVNGNEKLFF. CDR3 DNA: TGTGCCAGCAGCTTCCCGGTTAATGGTAATGAAAAACTGTTTTTT.

As to this clone: This sequence may be a read error, since a much larger clone differs from it by one base. The chain has TRBV11-1 and TRBJ2-2, with a tentative D call TRBD2 (5 bases). The CDR3 is made up of 17 amino acids. Trimming removed 1 base from V and 5 bases from J, with 17 bases in between. Per germline, CDR1 SGHAT and CDR2 FQDESV (reference sequence). CDR3: CASSLVRRIRVTGELFF. The CDR3, as DNA: TGTGCCAGCAGCTTAGTGCGGAGGATAAGGGTGACCGGGGAGCTGTTTTTT.

This clone came up many times. The chain is built from TRBV10-3 and TRBJ2-1; 9 bases fit TRBD1. V lost 6 bases, J lost 5 bases, and 8 bases stayed unmatched. CDR3 length: 15 amino acids. CDR1 is ENHRY and CDR2 is SYGVKD in the germline V gene. The CDR3, as DNA: TGTGCCATCAGGACGGGACAGGGTATCAACAATGAGCAGTTCTTC. Its translation is CAIRTGQGINNEQFF.

As concerns this clone: Germline and junction disagree at one end, which may indicate a read error. The CDR3 loop reads CASSFERYEPHHF. Here the CDR3 DNA reads TGTGCCAGCAGTTTCGAACGGTACGAGCCCCATCATTTT. The chain carries TRBV28 and TRBJ1-5; D gene unclear. CDR3 length: 13 amino acids. The germline V gene has CDR1 MDHEN and CDR2 SYDVKM.

This clone has a count of ten or more. The chain carries TRBV12-3 or TRBV12-4 and TRBJ1-2; D is undetermined. Trimming stripped 4 bases from V and 3 bases from J, with 9 bases between. The length of the CDR3 is 13 residues. The CDR3 DNA follows: TGTGCCAGCAGTTACGGCGCTTACTATGGCTACACCTTC. It specifies CASSYGAYYGYTF.

The table lists this clone with a few counts. A single base separates this from a much larger clone, so it may be a read error. The chain carries TRBV6-2 or TRBV6-3 and TRBJ2-2; the match to TRBD2 covers 10 bases. Per germline, CDR1 MNHEY and CDR2 SVGEGT. There are 16 residues in the CDR3. The V segment lost 5 bases and the J segment 6 bases; nucleotides outside the gene matches: 9. In DNA form, the CDR3 reads TGTGCCAGCAGTGGCCCAGCGGGGGGGCACGCCGGGGAGCTGTTTTTT. Amino acid sequence: CASSGPAGGHAGELFF.

This clone has ten or more counts. The chain combines TRBV2 with TRBJ1-6, with D perhaps TRBD1 (6 bases). V lost 7 bases and J 0 bases, leaving 13 bases between the germline ends. The CDR3 consists of 16 residues. Germline-derived CDR1 and CDR2 are SNHLY and FYNNEI. CDR3: CASTGDISSYNSPLHF. CDR3 bases: TGTGCCAGCACGGGGGACATAAGCTCCTATAATTCACCCCTCCACTTT.

This clone was counted many times. The rearrangement uses TRBV20-1 and TRBJ2-7; the D gene is possibly TRBD1 (5 bases). V was pared by 6 bases and J by 7 bases, with 28 bases between. The length of the CDR3 is 16 residues. Per the germline V gene, CDR1 is DFQATT and CDR2 is SNEGSKA (reference sequence). The chain's CDR3 is CSARDSGSHLGVEQYF. CDR3 nucleotide sequence: TGCAGTGCCCGCGACAGTGGATCCCATCTGGGTGTTGAGCAGTACTTC.

There are many counts of this clone. CDR3 loop: CASSESAGITEAFF. In nucleotides, the CDR3 is TGCGCCAGCAGTGAGTCCGCCGGGATCACTGAAGCTTTCTTT. The chain links TRBV10-2 to TRBJ1-1; no definite D call. Germline values: CDR1 WSHSY, CDR2 SAAADI. The CDR3 is 14 amino acids. V lost 0 bases and J lost 4, with 9 bases in between.

On this clone itself: With a much larger clone just one base away, this may be a read error. The rearrangement joins TRBV5-1 to TRBJ2-1; 7 bases are a match to TRBD2. V lost 4 bases to trimming and J lost 1 base; unmatched junction nucleotides: 14. The CDR3 has 18 amino acids. Germline-derived CDR1 and CDR2 are SGHRS and YFSETQ. The CDR3 loop reads CASSVASWGEGSYNEQFF. Here the CDR3 DNA reads TGCGCCAGCAGCGTAGCTAGCTGGGGGGAGGGGTCCTACAATGAGCAGTTCTTC.

Ten or more counts support this clone. The rearrangement uses TRBV19 and TRBJ1-6, with D uncertain. CDR1 and CDR2 (germline): LNHDA, SQIVND (reference sequence). CDR3 length: 12 residues. V was clipped by 2 bases and J by 10 bases, with 6 bases between them. The CDR3: CASSISSSPLHF. In nucleotides, the CDR3 is TGTGCCAGTAGTATATCGTCCTCACCCCTCCACTTT.

This clone was counted ten times or more. For the CDR3, the DNA is TGTGCCAGCAGGGGGCTATCCTCCGGTTGGGAGACCCAGTACTTC. Amino acids: CASRGLSSGWETQYF. The chain has TRBV2 and TRBJ2-5, with D perhaps matching TRBD1 (5 bases). Germline V gives CDR1 SNHLY, CDR2 FYNNEI. This CDR3 spans 15 amino acids. The V gene lost 6 bases and the J gene lost 5 bases, with 19 bases spanning the gap.

This clone showed up many times. Other DNA sequences in this sample translate to the same CDR3. V is TRBV12-3 or TRBV12-4 and J is TRBJ2-4, with D perhaps TRBD1 (5 bases). The CDR3 length is 15 residues. Trimming removed 6 bases from V and 0 bases from J, with 12 bases in between. The CDR3: CASRANDRAKNIQYF. The CDR3 coding sequence is TGTGCCAGCAGAGCGAACGACAGAGCCAAAAACATTCAGTACTTC.

Concerning this clone: A junction end diverges from the germline sequence, so it may reflect a read error. The V and J genes are TRBV12-3 or TRBV12-4 and TRBJ2-5; TRBD2 matches 10 bases. The CDR3 consists of 17 residues. This CDR3 reads CASSLYGLADREDTLYF. The CDR3 region has the DNA TGTGCCAGCAGTTTATATGGACTAGCGGATAGAGAAGATACCCTGTACTTC.

The rearrangement joins TRBV5-5 to TRBJ2-7; perhaps TRBD2 as D (7 bases). The CDR3 spans 15 residues. Germline V lookup: CDR1 SGHKS, CDR2 YYEKEE (reference sequence). V shed 6 bases and J shed 7 bases, with 23 bases lying between them. CDR3 nucleotide sequence: TGTGCCAGCACCCCCAAGGGGGGGACCGCTAAGGAGCAGTACTTC. Its translation is CASTPKGGTAKEQYF. The entire variable domain, with the rest obtained from reference TRBV5-5 and TRBJ2-7, is as follows: DAGVTQSPTHLIKTRGQQVTLRCSPISGHKSVSWYQQVLGQGPQFIFQYYEKEERGRGNFPDRFSARQFPNYSSELNVNALLLGDSALYLCASTPKGGTAKEQYFGPGTRLTVT.

V gene TRBV20-1 combines with J gene TRBJ1-4; the D gene is possibly TRBD1 (5 bases). CDR1 DFQATT and CDR2 SNEGSKA come from the germline V gene (reference sequence). Trimming shortened V by 2 bases and J by 10 bases, and 23 bases separated the two germline ends. This CDR3 is 16 amino acids long. The DNA for the CDR3 is TGCAGTGCTAGACCCCTGACCCCATCAAGGGGTCCAAAACTGTTTTTT. Its translation is CSARPLTPSRGPKLFF.

As to this clone: One base away lies a much larger clone, so this may be a sequencing read error. Other DNA sequences in the sample encode the same CDR3. The gene calls are TRBV9 and TRBJ2-7; 7 nucleotides line up with TRBD1. Trimming at V came to 3 bases and at J to 5 bases, leaving 8 bases not matched to a gene. The CDR3 contains 14 residues. Germline V gene sequence: CDR1 SGDLS, CDR2 YYNGEE. The CDR3 loop reads CASSATGDIHEQYF. The CDR3 region has the DNA TGTGCCAGCAGCGCTACAGGGGATATCCACGAGCAGTACTTC.

This clone was found many times. The gene calls are TRBV27 and TRBJ2-7, with D uncertain. The germline CDR1 and CDR2 sequences are MNHEY and SMNVEV (reference sequence). Between the trimmed V and J ends, which lost 6 bases and 6 bases, there was a span of 18 bases. The CDR3 is made up of 14 amino acids. The CDR3 region is CASSPGRRASEQYF. The DNA of the CDR3 is TGTGCCAGCAGCCCAGGCCGCCGTGCTAGCGAGCAGTACTTC.

There are many counts of this clone. This sequence joins TRBV5-6 and TRBJ1-5; 8 bases align to TRBD1. V gave up 4 bases and J gave up 9 bases; unmatched junction bases: 3. This CDR3 is built from 12 residues. The germline V gene encodes CDR1 SGHDT and CDR2 YYEEEE. The CDR3 DNA is TGTGCCAGCAGCAAACAGGGGGGGCCCCAGCATTTT. Residues: CASSKQGGPQHF.

As concerns this clone: A much larger clone differs by one base, so this may be a read error. The chain joins TRBV5-1 to TRBJ2-3, with 10 bases matching TRBD2. V lost 5 bases and J lost 11; bases outside the gene matches: 17. Germline CDR1 reads SGHRS; CDR2 reads YFSETQ. CDR3 size: 16 residues. DNA of the CDR3: TGCGCCAGCAGACCCACTAGCGGGGTCCCCCTTGAAGGGCAGTATTTT. This encodes CASRPTSGVPLEGQYF.

The table lists this clone with a few counts. The chain carries TRBV11-2 and TRBJ2-7, with D perhaps given as TRBD1 or TRBD2 (6 bases each). CDR3 size: 15 residues. Per germline, CDR1 SGHAT and CDR2 FQNNGV. The V end was cut by 5 bases, the J end by 7 bases, with 21 bases between. CDR3 coding DNA: TGTGCCAGCAGCACGACTAGTTGGGGGGCAAATGAGCAGTACTTC. Its protein is CASSTTSWGANEQYF.

This clone was recorded at least ten times. Within the sample, other DNA sequences also encode this same CDR3. V gene TRBV6-4 combines with J gene TRBJ2-1; 10 nucleotides agree with TRBD1. The CDR3 spans 15 residues. The germline CDR1 and CDR2 sequences are MRHNA and SNTAGT. With 3 bases clipped from V and 7 bases from J, the junction kept 6 bases outside the gene matches. The CDR3 loop is CASSEGTGVENEQFF. CDR3 DNA sequence: TGTGCCAGCAGTGAGGGGACAGGGGTTGAGAATGAGCAGTTCTTC.

There are many counts of this clone. The chain recombines TRBV7-9 with TRBJ2-7; 9 positions agree with TRBD1. Germline CDR1 is SEHNR and CDR2 is FQNEAQ (reference sequence). The CDR3 sequence is 15 residues long. Losses at the gene ends were 8 bases for V and 0 bases for J; bases not matched to a gene: 8. CDR3 in DNA: TGTGCCAGCCGGTTGGCGGGACAGGGCTCCTACGAGCAGTACTTC. Residues: CASRLAGQGSYEQYF.

This clone was detected ten times or more. V is TRBV27 and J is TRBJ2-3, with D tentatively TRBD1 or TRBD2 (5 bases each). V was cut by 7 bases and J by 0 bases, with 11 bases left in between. CDR1 and CDR2 (germline): MNHEY, SMNVEV (reference sequence). The CDR3 is 14 amino acids. The CDR3 sequence is CASKPGRSTDTQYF. In DNA form, the CDR3 reads TGTGCCAGCAAACCGGGACGGAGCACAGATACGCAGTATTTT.